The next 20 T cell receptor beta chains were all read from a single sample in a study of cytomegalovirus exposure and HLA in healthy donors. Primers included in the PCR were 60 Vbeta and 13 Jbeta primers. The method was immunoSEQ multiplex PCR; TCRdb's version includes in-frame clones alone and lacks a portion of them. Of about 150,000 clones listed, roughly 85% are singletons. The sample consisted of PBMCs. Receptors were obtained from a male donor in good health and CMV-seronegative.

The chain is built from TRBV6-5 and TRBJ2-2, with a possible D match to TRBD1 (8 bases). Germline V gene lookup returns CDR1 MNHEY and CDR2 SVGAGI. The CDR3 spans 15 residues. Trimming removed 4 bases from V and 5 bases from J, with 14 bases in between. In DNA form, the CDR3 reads TGTGCCAGCAGTTTTACAGGGGGGGGGACCGGGGAGCTGTTTTTT. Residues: CASSFTGGGTGELFF.

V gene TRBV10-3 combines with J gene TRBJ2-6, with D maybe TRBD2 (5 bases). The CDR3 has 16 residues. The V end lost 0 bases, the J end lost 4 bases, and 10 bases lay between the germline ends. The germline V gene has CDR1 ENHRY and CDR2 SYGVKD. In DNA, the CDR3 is TGTGCCATCAGTGAGTCGGCGAGGGCCGGGGCCAACGTCCTGACTTTC. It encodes CAISESARAGANVLTF.

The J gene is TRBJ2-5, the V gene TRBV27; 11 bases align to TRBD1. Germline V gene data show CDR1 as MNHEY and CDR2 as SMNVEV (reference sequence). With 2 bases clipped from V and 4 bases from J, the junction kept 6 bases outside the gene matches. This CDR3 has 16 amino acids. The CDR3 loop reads CASSLGGQGAGETQYF. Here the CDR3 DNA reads TGTGCCAGCAGTTTAGGCGGACAGGGGGCGGGAGAGACCCAGTACTTC.

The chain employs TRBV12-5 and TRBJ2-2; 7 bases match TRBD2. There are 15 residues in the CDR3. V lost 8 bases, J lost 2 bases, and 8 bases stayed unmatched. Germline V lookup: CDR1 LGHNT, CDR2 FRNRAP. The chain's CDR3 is CASSSSGGNTGELFF. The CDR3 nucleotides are TGTGCTAGTTCGTCTAGCGGAGGAAACACCGGGGAGCTGTTTTTT.

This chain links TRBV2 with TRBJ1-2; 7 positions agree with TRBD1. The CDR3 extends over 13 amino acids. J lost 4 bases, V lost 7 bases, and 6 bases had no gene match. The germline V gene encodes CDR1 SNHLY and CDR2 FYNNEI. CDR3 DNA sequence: TGTGCCAGCACGGGCCAGGGGGGCTATGGCTACACCTTC. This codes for CASTGQGGYGYTF.

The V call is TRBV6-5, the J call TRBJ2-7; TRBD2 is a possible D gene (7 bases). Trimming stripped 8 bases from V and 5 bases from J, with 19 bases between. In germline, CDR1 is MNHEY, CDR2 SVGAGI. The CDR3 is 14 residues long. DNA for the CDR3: TGTGCCAGCCGCAGAGGGGGGGGCCGGGACGAGCAGTACTTC. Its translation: CASRRGGGRDEQYF.

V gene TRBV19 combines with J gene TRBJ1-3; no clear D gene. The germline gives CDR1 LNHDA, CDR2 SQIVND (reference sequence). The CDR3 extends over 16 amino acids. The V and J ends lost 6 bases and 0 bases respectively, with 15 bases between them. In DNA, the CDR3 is TGTGCCAGTAGCCGTAATGGGCAGATCTCTGGAAACACCATATATTTT. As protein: CASSRNGQISGNTIYF.

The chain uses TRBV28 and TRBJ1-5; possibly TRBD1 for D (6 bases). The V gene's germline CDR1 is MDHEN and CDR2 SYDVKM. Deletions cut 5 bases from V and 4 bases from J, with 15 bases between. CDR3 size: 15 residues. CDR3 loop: CASSPTGTQNQPQHF. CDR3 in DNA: TGTGCCAGCAGTCCCACCGGGACACAAAATCAGCCCCAGCATTTT. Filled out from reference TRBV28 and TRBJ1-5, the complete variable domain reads DVKVTQSSRYLVKRTGEKVFLECVQDMDHENMFWYRQDPGLGLRLIYFSYDVKMKEKGDIPEGYSVSREKKERFSLILESASTNQTSMYLCASSPTGTQNQPQHFGDGTRLSIL.

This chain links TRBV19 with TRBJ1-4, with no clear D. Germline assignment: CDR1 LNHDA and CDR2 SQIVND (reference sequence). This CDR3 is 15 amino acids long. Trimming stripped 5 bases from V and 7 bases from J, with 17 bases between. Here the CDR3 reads CASSPPGGRSEKLFF. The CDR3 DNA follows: TGTGCCAGTAGTCCGCCGGGAGGGAGGAGTGAAAAACTGTTTTTT.

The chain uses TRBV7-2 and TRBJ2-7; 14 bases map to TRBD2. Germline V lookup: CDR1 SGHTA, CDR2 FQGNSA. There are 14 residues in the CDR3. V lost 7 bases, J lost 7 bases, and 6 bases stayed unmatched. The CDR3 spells CASKGLAGAGEQYF. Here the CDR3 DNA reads TGTGCCAGCAAGGGACTAGCGGGGGCAGGGGAGCAGTACTTC.

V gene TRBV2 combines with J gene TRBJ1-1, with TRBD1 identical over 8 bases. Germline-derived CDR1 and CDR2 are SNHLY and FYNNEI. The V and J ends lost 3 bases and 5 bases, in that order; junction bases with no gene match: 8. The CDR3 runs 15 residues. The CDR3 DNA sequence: TGTGCCAGCAGTGAGGACAGGGAGCCCCGGACTGAAGCTTTCTTT. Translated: CASSEDREPRTEAFF.

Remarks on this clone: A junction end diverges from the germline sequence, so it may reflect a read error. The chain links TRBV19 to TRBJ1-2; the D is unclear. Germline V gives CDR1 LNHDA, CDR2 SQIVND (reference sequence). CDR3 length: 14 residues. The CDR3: CASRIEGGFGIQVF. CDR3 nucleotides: TGTGCCAGTAGGATAGAGGGAGGGTTCGGAATTCAGGTCTTC.

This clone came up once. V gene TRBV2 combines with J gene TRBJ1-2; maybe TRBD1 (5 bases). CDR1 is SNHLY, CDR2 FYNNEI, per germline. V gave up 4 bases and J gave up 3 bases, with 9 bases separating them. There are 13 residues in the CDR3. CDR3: CASSVGVDYGYTF. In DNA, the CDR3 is TGTGCCAGCAGTGTAGGGGTGGACTATGGCTACACCTTC.

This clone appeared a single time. The CDR3 loop is CASSVKAGGPLEQYF. DNA for the CDR3: TGTGCCAGCAGCGTGAAGGCGGGAGGGCCCCTCGAGCAGTACTTC. The V and J genes are TRBV9 and TRBJ2-7; 9 bases agree with TRBD2. CDR3 size: 15 residues. J lost 6 bases, V lost 2 bases, and 9 bases had no gene match. Germline assignment: CDR1 SGDLS and CDR2 YYNGEE.

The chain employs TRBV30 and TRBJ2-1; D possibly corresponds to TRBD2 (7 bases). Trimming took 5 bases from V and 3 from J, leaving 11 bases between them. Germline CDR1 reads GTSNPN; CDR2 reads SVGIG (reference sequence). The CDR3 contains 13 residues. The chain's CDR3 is CAWAGAIYNEQFF. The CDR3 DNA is TGTGCCTGGGCGGGGGCAATCTACAATGAGCAGTTCTTC.

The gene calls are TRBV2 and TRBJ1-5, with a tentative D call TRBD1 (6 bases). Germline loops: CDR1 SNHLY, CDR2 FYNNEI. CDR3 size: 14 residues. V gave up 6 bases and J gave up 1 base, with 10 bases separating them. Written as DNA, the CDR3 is TGTGCCAGCAGCAGGACAGCCAGCAATCAGCCCCAGCATTTT. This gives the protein CASSRTASNQPQHF.

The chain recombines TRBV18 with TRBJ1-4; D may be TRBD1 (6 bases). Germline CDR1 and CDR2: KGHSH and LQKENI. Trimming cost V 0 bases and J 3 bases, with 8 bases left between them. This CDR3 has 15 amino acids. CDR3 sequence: CASSPPPGANEKLFF. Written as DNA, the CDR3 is TGTGCCAGCTCACCACCCCCAGGGGCTAATGAAAAACTGTTTTTT.

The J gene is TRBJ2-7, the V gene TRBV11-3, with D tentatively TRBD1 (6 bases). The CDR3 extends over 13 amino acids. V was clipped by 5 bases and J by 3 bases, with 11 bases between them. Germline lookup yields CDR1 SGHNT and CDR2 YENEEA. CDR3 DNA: TGTGCCAGCAGCACGCAACAGGGCTACGAGCAGTACTTC. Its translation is CASSTQQGYEQYF.

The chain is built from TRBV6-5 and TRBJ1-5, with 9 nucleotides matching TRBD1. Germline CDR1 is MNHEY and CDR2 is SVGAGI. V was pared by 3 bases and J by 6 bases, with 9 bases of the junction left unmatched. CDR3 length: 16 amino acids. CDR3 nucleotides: TGTGCCAGCAGTTATGACAGGGGGACGACGGGTCAGCCCCAGCATTTT. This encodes CASSYDRGTTGQPQHF.

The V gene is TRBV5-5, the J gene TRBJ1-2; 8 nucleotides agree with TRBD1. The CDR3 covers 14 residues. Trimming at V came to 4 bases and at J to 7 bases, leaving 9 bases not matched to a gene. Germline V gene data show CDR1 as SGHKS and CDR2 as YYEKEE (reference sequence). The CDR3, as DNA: TGTGCCAGCAGCCAGTGGACAGGGTCGGGTGGCTACACCTTC. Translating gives CASSQWTGSGGYTF.